A selection of T cell receptor beta chains follows, all from one sample in a study of CD8+CD57+ T cells in acquired aplastic anemia. Each CDR3 protein gets one entry after TCRdb re-called the reads with MiXCR. This table holds hundreds of thousands of distinct CDR3 sequences, just under 70% found once. Input material: sorted CD4+, CD8+, or CD8+CD57+ T cells (not recorded which) from PBMCs. These receptors originate from a human donor in good health, serving as a control. The conserved cysteine and the conserved F or W are not part of the CDR3 here. Fields, in order: D gene, V gene, CDR3 protein. The D gene is left open where the match is weak.

NA,TRBV20-1,SAPGSMNQPQH
TRBD1,TRBV6-5,ASSYSRTGGNYGYT
TRBD1,TRBV15,ATSRGDRYLHYGYT
NA,TRBV2,ASSAALAEDNEQF
NA,TRBV10-3,AIRATSEGLANTGELF
NA,TRBV12-3/TRBV12-4,ASSFTRAHSHGYT
NA,TRBV7-3,ASSITRGANVLIH
NA,TRBV3-1,ASSQDGLGTEAF
TRBD1,TRBV7-2,AISPGTGLRMNTEAF
TRBD1,TRBV7-6,ASSLEDRAPYEQY
TRBD2,TRBV12-3/TRBV12-4,ATPGGRSDEQF
NA,TRBV2,ASRAGIGGGNYGYT
TRBD1,TRBV7-2,ASSGQGDQPLL
NA,TRBV6-2/TRBV6-3,ASTPRTQETRY
NA,TRBV9,ASSVGLGVPTEAF
NA,TRBV6-5,ASSHRRTDYEQY
NA,TRBV7-2,ASSSGVGSNHHQY
NA,TRBV7-3,ASSTGLYNSPLH
NA,TRBV5-4,ASSINARSKAF
NA,TRBV7-8,ASSWAAGGNQPQH
TRBD2,TRBV7-9,ASSPWGGAGAGSLF
TRBD2,TRBV24-1,ATSVRGGSSYEQY
NA,TRBV24-1,ATSDRNRVGHNEQF
NA,TRBV19,ASSIDPGRKNTEAF
NA,TRBV7-8,ATTLTRGRNQPQ
NA,TRBV7-7,ASSRDRGSDETQ
NA,TRBV15,ATSRAEVQPQH
TRBD2,TRBV9,ASSLSGGGAYEEF
NA,TRBV5-1,ASSLEGAGKTQY
TRBD1,TRBV12-3/TRBV12-4,ASSLFPGTGNLNTEAF
TRBD1,TRBV10-1,ASSAAGQAYNEQF
NA,TRBV29-1,SVAQRLGYYGYT
NA,TRBV29-1,SVERQGGAEQY
NA,TRBV7-8,ASSVGQGLNTEAF
NA,TRBV6-6,ASTRQKGTEAF
NA,TRBV9,ASSVGPREAETF
NA,TRBV19,ASSIVQGGSPLH
TRBD1,TRBV6-5,ASRNSGTGKYEQY
NA,TRBV9,ASSIRSGGAGLLF
NA,TRBV12-3/TRBV12-4,ASSQYGDPYEQY
NA,TRBV6-4,ASSRERVKPQF
NA,TRBV6-6,AGAETTTNEKLF
NA,TRBV5-1,ASSLTGGEGDTQY
NA,TRBV24-1,ATSGEVSGQITDTQY